Given below is one T cell receptor (beta chain) in context. The antigen is not known. TCRB transcripts that were expressed got sequenced, as all of the isolated RNA had been reverse transcribed. The protocol was immunoSEQ multiplex PCR, while the TCRdb copy is restricted to in-frame clones and leaves out a portion. This table holds 600,000 or so clones, around 12% found once. The data were obtained in a study of beta chain features in type 1 diabetes. Study-wide results and caveats: Moderate but significant shortening of TCRB CDR3s was recorded in all four CD4+ subsets from Type 1 diabetes patients.

The TCR comes from a man between 25 and 39 years old with type 1 diabetes. Sequenced sample: naive CD4+ T cells from blood.

The CDR3 DNA reads TGTGCCAGCAGTTACTCGTTCGCAGGAGTAGGCTACACCTTC. Residues: CASSYSFAGVGYTF. The chain links TRBV6-5 to TRBJ1-2; D is uncertain. CDR3 length: 14 residues. The V end lost 0 bases, the J end lost 8 bases, and 13 bases lay between the germline ends. The germline CDR1 and CDR2 sequences are MNHEY and SVGAGI.